This TCR beta chain was identified during a study of cytomegalovirus exposure and HLA in healthy donors. Overall study results and limits: HLA-A and HLA-B allele assignments for most subjects were reportedly predicted accurately using TCR beta sequences.

The PCR contained 60 Vbeta and 13 Jbeta primers. Clones were sequenced by immunoSEQ multiplex PCR, and TCRdb holds only the in-frame ones, with some missing. The top ten hold about 2.6% of the sample, which has 200,000 to 250,000 clones, around four fifths seen once. V lost 2 bases and J lost 0, with 10 bases in between. Germline CDR1 and CDR2: GTSNPN and SVGIG (reference sequence). This CDR3 contains 14 residues. Regarding this clone: What it binds is unknown.

The sample consisted of PBMCs. The TCR sequence derives from a woman aged 40 to 50 in good health and CMV-seronegative. This chain links TRBV30 with TRBJ1-1, with unresolved D. For the CDR3, the DNA is TGTGCCTGGAGTCGGGTCAGCCTGAACACTGAAGCTTTCTTT. Its protein product is CAWSRVSLNTEAFF.